This TCR beta chain was found in a study of blood T cell repertoires in COVID-19. Study-level information: Specimens from acute and convalescent COVID-19 originated in the United States, Italy and Spain.

The CDR3 length is 16 residues. Germline-derived CDR1 and CDR2 are LGHDT and YNNKEL (reference sequence). V was pared by 0 bases and J by 5 bases, with 16 bases between. In the source study's methods: Amplifying reference gene primers gave estimates of nucleated cell counts. The method was immunoSEQ multiplex PCR; TCRdb's version includes in-frame clones alone and lacks a portion of them. The V and J calls and clone size are taken from that table; D and trimming were inferred from the DNA. Of 220,000 or so clones in the sample, roughly 84% were seen once. The chain employs TRBV3-1 (or the pseudogene TRBV3-2) and TRBJ2-5, with D possibly matching TRBD2 (5 bases). The TCR sequence derives from a woman in her sixties or seventies with acute or convalescent COVID-19. The sequenced material came from peripheral blood. CDR3 protein: CASSQDSGGLSETQYF. CDR3 nucleotide sequence: TGTGCCAGCAGCCAAGATTCTGGAGGTCTTTCGGAGACCCAGTACTTC.